The 15 T cell receptor beta chains below come from one sample, sequenced in a study of tumor and adjacent non-tumor tissue in lung cancer. No cell sorting was done before RNA was extracted from the tissue. A modified ARM-PCR protocol with three rounds of nested PCR amplified TCRbeta. TCRdb passed the multiplex PCR reads through MiXCR, listing each CDR3 protein once. The top ten hold approximately 22% of the sample, which has about 110,000 distinct CDR3 sequences, over 70% seen once. The sample taken for sequencing was lung tumor tissue. The receptors were sampled from a man aged 70 or older with non-small cell lung cancer.

This clonotype was counted a single time. Relative to the germline gene, one junction end is altered; a read error may explain this. This chain joins TRBV20-1 and TRBJ2-5, with 7 positions matching TRBD1. The CDR3 has 14 amino acids. Germline assignment: CDR1 DFQATT and CDR2 SNEGSKA (reference sequence). The CDR3, as DNA: TGTAGTGCTAGGGGGCCGGGACCCAAAGAGATCCAGTACTTC. Its translation is CSARGPGPKEIQYF.

About this clonotype: The CDR3 end shows no conserved phenylalanine or tryptophan, and so a read error is likely. The CDR3 loop reads CASSPFPNWNEQFL. CDR3 nucleotides: TGTGCCAGCAGCCCCTTTCCTAACTGGAATGAGCAGTTCTTA. This chain joins TRBV14 and TRBJ2-1; no definite D call. The germline gives CDR1 SGHDN, CDR2 FVKESK. V was pared by 4 bases and J by 7 bases, with 14 bases between. CDR3 length: 14 amino acids.

About this clonotype itself: A read error may produce the germline difference seen at one junction end. The V gene is TRBV29-1, the J gene TRBJ2-1; 7 bases line up with TRBD1. CDR1 and CDR2 from the germline V gene are SQVTM and ANQGSEA. The CDR3 covers 15 residues. The CDR3 sequence: CSVEVWDSHHNDQFF. CDR3 nucleotide sequence: TGCAGCGTTGAAGTTTGGGACAGCCATCACAATGATCAGTTCTTC.

The V and J genes are TRBV29-1 and TRBJ2-4; TRBD2 might be the D (5 bases). Trimming left V 4 bases short and J 6 bases short, with 19 bases between. In germline, CDR1 is SQVTM, CDR2 ANQGSEA. The length of the CDR3 is 15 residues. The CDR3 DNA reads TGCAGCGTTGTCCCGATCGGCGGGCGGGTAAACATTCAGTACTTC. Protein product: CSVVPIGGRVNIQYF.

To note about this clonotype: With a much larger clone just one base away, this may be a read error. The J gene is TRBJ1-6, the V gene TRBV28; D is possibly TRBD1 (5 bases). CDR3 length: 14 residues. Looked up from germline, CDR1 is MDHEN and CDR2 is SYDVKM. The V end was cut by 3 bases, the J end by 9 bases, with 12 bases between. The CDR3 DNA is TGTGCCAGCAGTTTTATTCTCGGGACTTCACCCCTCCACTTT. Its translation: CASSFILGTSPLHF. Full variable domain (outside the CDR3, taken from reference TRBV28 and TRBJ1-6): DVKVTQSSRYLVKRTGEKVFLECVQDMDHENMFWYRQDPGLGLRLIYFSYDVKMKEKGDIPEGYSVSREKKERFSLILESASTNQTSMYLCASSFILGTSPLHFGNGTRLTVT.

On this clonotype itself: A read error may produce the germline difference seen at one junction end. V usage is TRBV29-1 and J usage is TRBJ1-2; D gene uncertain. The CDR3 sequence is 13 residues long. The germline V gene encodes CDR1 SQVTM and CDR2 ANQGSEA. The CDR3 here is CSVLQTRAYGHTF. The CDR3 DNA follows: TGCAGCGTCCTCCAGACGCGAGCCTATGGCCACACCTTT.

The V gene is TRBV28, the J gene TRBJ2-5; 8 bases map to TRBD2. Germline V CDR1 and CDR2: MDHEN, SYDVKM. This CDR3 is 17 amino acids long. Losses at the gene ends were 6 bases for V and 0 bases for J; bases not matched to a gene: 12. The CDR3 bases are TGTGCCAGCAGCCCCGCGGGACTAGTAGGAAACCAAGAGACCCAGTACTTC. Its translation: CASSPAGLVGNQETQYF.

A remark on this clonotype: An end of the junction differs from the germline gene, which may be a read error. The chain employs TRBV29-1 and TRBJ2-3, with 8 nucleotides matching TRBD1. The CDR3 spans 17 residues. Germline CDR1 SQVTM, CDR2 ANQGSEA. The CDR3 is CSLLPYVTGEDTDTQNF. The CDR3 region has the DNA TGCAGCTTACTCCCATATGTGACAGGGGAGGACACAGATACCCAGAATTTT.

To note about this clonotype: Being one base from a much bigger clone, this may be a read error. The CDR3: CASSKGAVRQPQHF. CDR3 bases: TGTGCCAGCAGTAAAGGGGCGGTACGGCAGCCCCAGCATTTT. This chain connects TRBV28 to TRBJ1-5; D might be TRBD1 (5 bases). The V end was cut by 5 bases, the J end by 7 bases, with 15 bases between. CDR3 size: 14 residues. Per germline, CDR1 MDHEN and CDR2 SYDVKM. Full variable domain (rest looked up from reference TRBV28 and TRBJ1-5): DVKVTQSSRYLVKRTGEKVFLECVQDMDHENMFWYRQDPGLGLRLIYFSYDVKMKEKGDIPEGYSVSREKKERFSLILESASTNQTSMYLCASSKGAVRQPQHFGDGTRLSIL.

In regard to this clonotype: Relative to the germline gene, one junction end is altered; a read error may explain this. CDR3 in DNA: TGTGTCAGCAGCCCGGGGTCCTACAAGCAGTACTTC. This translates into CVSSPGSYKQYF. The V call is TRBV6-6, the J call TRBJ2-7; tentative D call: TRBD2 (5 bases). The CDR3 consists of 12 residues. CDR1 is MNHNY, CDR2 SVGAGI, per germline (reference sequence).

This chain links TRBV9 with TRBJ2-3, with 9 bases matching TRBD2. Germline V gives CDR1 SGDLS, CDR2 YYNGEE. The CDR3 extends over 15 amino acids. Losses at the gene ends were 0 bases for V and 9 bases for J; bases not matched to a gene: 8. The CDR3 DNA reads TGTGCCAGCAGCGTAGAAGGCGGGGGGGCGGGGACGCAGTATTTT. This codes for CASSVEGGGAGTQYF.

The chain combines TRBV11-2 with TRBJ2-2; TRBD1 is a possible D gene (6 bases). V was pared by 9 bases and J by 13 bases, with 24 bases between. Germline V CDR1 and CDR2: SGHAT, FQNNGV. The CDR3 has 14 amino acids. In DNA form, the CDR3 reads TGTGCCAGTAGCCTGGACAGTCAGTCCGGGCCGCTGTTTTTT. Encoded protein: CASSLDSQSGPLFF.

A word on this clonotype: Likely a read error: the CDR3 ends without its conserved phenylalanine or tryptophan. The rearrangement joins TRBV6-2 or TRBV6-3 to TRBJ2-5; D is undetermined. This CDR3 contains 13 residues. Per germline, CDR1 MNHEY and CDR2 SVGEGT. CDR3 nucleotide sequence: TGTACCAGCTCCCGGGCGGCGTGGGAGACCCAGTACCTC. Its translation: CTSSRAAWETQYL.

V and J are TRBV28 and TRBJ2-7, with unresolved D. CDR3 length equals 16 residues. V dropped 5 bases and J dropped 1 base, with 18 bases sitting between them. CDR1 and CDR2 (germline): MDHEN, SYDVKM. The CDR3 spells CASSQVSSHRSYEQYF. The CDR3 coding sequence is TGTGCCAGCAGTCAGGTGTCCAGTCACCGGTCCTACGAGCAGTACTTC.

Of note for this clonotype: Mismatch with germline at one junction end may stem from a read error. This rearrangement joins TRBV6-5 to TRBJ2-5, with D possibly being TRBD2 (6 bases). There are 15 residues in the CDR3. Per the germline V gene, CDR1 is MNHEY and CDR2 is SVGAGI. CDR3 nucleotides: TGTGCCAGCAGTCCTACTAGCCGGATTCAAGAGGCCCAGTACTTC. Translating gives CASSPTSRIQEAQYF.